This T cell receptor beta chain came from a study of glioma-infiltrating T cells after dendritic cell vaccination (dated by TCRdb to the mid-2010s). Broadly, across the study: Of the 15 or so glioblastoma patients in the cohort, all drawn from Phase I and II dendritic cell vaccination trials, 9 were newly diagnosed and 6 had recurrent disease. Autologous tumor lysate-pulsed dendritic cell vaccination was administered to the patients between about 2002 and 2012. To make the vaccine, monocyte-derived dendritic cells were cultured for 7 to 8 days with IL-4 and GM-CSF and then pulsed overnight with autologous tumor lysate. Patients received three intradermal dendritic cell vaccine injections at biweekly intervals in the arm below the axilla. Survival after dendritic cell vaccination was correlated with TCR sequencing metrics such as TIL content and the overlap between tumor and blood repertoires. Deep sequencing of TCR beta CDR3 regions was used to quantify tumor-infiltrating lymphocyte content and compare tumor and blood repertoires in dendritic cell-vaccinated glioblastoma patients. What the work shows at the level of the full study, not this receptor alone: The cohort was small and heterogeneous, only a few patients had full blood and tumor sets, and even fewer had initial-recurrent tumor pairs. The three-group TCR overlap response model was described as speculative and requiring prospective validation. TCR clonality showed no direct relationship with survival, which suggests that a diverse polyclonal response may be important. After dendritic cell vaccination, a higher estimated pretreatment TIL content predicted longer time to progression and overall survival.

What the time point label conveys for this sample: after dendritic cell vaccination, including at tumor progression/relapse. To be selected, patients needed enough residual fresh-frozen tumor tissue and more than two years of available survival data. Although molecular status otherwise differed among the glioblastoma patients, no patient had an isocitrate dehydrogenase mutation. PBMC were collected before vaccination, two weeks after the third vaccination, and at tumor progression if progression occurred. Genomic DNA was extracted with the Qiagen DNeasy Blood extraction Kit. In regard to this clone: The antigen it recognizes is unknown. Base qualities are not at hand, and no much larger clone is one base apart.

Compared with germline, V lacks 3 bases and J lacks 6 bases; bases without a gene match: 5. The CDR1 and CDR2 encoded by the germline V gene are LGHNA and YNFKEQ. The CDR3 covers 15 residues, taking in both the cysteine and the phenylalanine. Kept here is only the CDR3 DNA, which spans 45 bases and is read in frame from base 1. TCRB CDR3 regions were amplified from approximately 2 ug genomic DNA, or all available DNA if less, using the immunoSEQ assay. For multiplex PCR, 60 forward primers for TCR V beta segments and 13 reverse primers for J beta segments were used. Synthetic control templates were spiked into each sample at limiting dilution to estimate reads per starting template. Reads of 87 bp were generated by sequencing on the Illumina HiSeq System. In the original analysis: PCR and sequencing errors were removed by a nearest neighbor algorithm that merged closely related sequences. TCR overlap was measured as the percentage of unique tumor TCR beta sequences also present in the same patient's peripheral blood. As stored in TCRdb, this immuneACCESS dataset retains in-frame rearrangements with V and J assigned. A fraction of the clones does not appear; measured against another copy, unresolved V genes explain less than half of the discrepancy, and the remainder lacks a known reason. Clone size and V and J calls were adopted from that table, with D and trimming inferred from the DNA. This sample has about 76,000 clones in its table, and around 87% of those were observed once. The top ten constitute 2% to 2.5% of the sample.

The input for sequencing was blood, taken after dendritic cell vaccination. The clonotype was recovered from a human donor with glioblastoma. The rearrangement combines TRBV4-2 with TRBJ2-2, and 9 junction bases match TRBD2. The nucleotide sequence is given as TGTGCCAGCAGCCAGGGTAGCGGGAGTTCCGGGGAGCTGTTTTTT. This sequence encodes CASSQGSGSSGELFF.